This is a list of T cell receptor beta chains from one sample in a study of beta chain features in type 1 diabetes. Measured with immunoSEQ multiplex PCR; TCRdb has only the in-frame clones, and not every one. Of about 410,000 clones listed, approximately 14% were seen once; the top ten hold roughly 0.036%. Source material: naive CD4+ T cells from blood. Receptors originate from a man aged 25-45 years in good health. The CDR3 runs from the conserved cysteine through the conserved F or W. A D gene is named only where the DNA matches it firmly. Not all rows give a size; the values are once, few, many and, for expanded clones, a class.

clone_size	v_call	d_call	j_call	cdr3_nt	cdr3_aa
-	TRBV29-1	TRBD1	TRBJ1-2	TGCAGCGTTGGACAGGGTTCGGACGGCTACACCTTC	CSVGQGSDGYTF
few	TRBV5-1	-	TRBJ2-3	TGCGCCAGCAGCTTGGGAGGGCTCATCACAGATACGCAGTATTTT	CASSLGGLITDTQYF
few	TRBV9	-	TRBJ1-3	TGTGCCAGCAGCGTAGTTGAGGGATCCTCTGGAAACACCATATATTTT	CASSVVEGSSGNTIYF
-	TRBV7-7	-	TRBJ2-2	TGTGCTAGCAGCTTAGGGCCATTAGGTGCCGGGGAGCTGTTTTTT	CASSLGPLGAGELFF
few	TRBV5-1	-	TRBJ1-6	TGCGCCAGCAGCTTGGTTCAGGGAAGAAGTTCACCCCTCCACTTT	CASSLVQGRSSPLHF
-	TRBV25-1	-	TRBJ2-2	TGTGCCAGCAGTGAATCAGGGGTAACCGGGGAGCTGTTTTTT	CASSESGVTGELFF
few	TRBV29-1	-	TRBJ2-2	TGCAGCGTTGGAACTGAGAACACCGGGGAGCTGTTTTTT	CSVGTENTGELFF
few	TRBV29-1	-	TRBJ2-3	TGCAGCGTCCGACCCCAGGGACGGAGGGCAGATACGCAGTATTTT	CSVRPQGRRADTQYF
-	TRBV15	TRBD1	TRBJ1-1	TGTGCCACCAACCCGGACAGGGTGAACACTGAAGCTTTCTTT	CATNPDRVNTEAFF
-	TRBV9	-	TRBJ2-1	TGTGCCAGCAGCGTAGACCCCAGGTTTCAGGGAGGGTTCTTC	CASSVDPRFQGGFF
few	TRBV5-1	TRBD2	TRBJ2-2	TGCGCCAGCAGCCTAGCGGGAGGGAACACCGGGGAGCTGTTTTTT	CASSLAGGNTGELFF
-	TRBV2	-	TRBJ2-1	TGTGCCAGCAGCCCTTTCTCCTACAATGAGCAGTTCTTC	CASSPFSYNEQFF
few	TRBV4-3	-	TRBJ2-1	TGCGCCAGCAGCCAAGCACCGCGGGGGCCGTACAATGAGCAGTTCTTC	CASSQAPRGPYNEQFF
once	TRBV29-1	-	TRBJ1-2	TGCAGCGTTGAAGATGGTAGGGTGTTTTATGGCTACACCTTC	CSVEDGRVFYGYTF
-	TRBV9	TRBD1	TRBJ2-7	TGTGCCAGCAGCGTAGATCCCCAGGGGGTCTACGAGCAGTACTTC	CASSVDPQGVYEQYF
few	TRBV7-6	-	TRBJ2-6	TGTGCCAGCAGCCAGATTGGCAACGTCCTGACTTTC	CASSQIGNVLTF
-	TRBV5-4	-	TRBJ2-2	TGTGCCAGCAGGACAGCCCGCTCGAACACCGGGGAGCTGTTTTTT	CASRTARSNTGELFF
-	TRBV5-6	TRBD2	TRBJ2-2	TGTGCCAGCAGCTTGGCAGCGGGGTACACCGGGGAGCTGTTTTTT	CASSLAAGYTGELFF
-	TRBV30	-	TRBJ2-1	TGTGCCTGGAGTGTACTGGGTGAGCAGTTCTTC	CAWSVLGEQFF
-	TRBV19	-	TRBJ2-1	TGTGCCAGTAGTATCCAAGCGACACACAATGAGCAGTTCTTC	CASSIQATHNEQFF
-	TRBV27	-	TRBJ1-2	TGTGCCAGCAGTTTCTACACCTTC	CASSFYTF
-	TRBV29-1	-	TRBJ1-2	TGCAGCGTTGATTCCCACTATGGCTACACCTTC	CSVDSHYGYTF
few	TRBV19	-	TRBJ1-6	TGTGCCAGTAGTGCGACAGGAGATAATTCACCCCTCCACTTT	CASSATGDNSPLHF
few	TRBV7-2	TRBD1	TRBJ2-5	TGTGCCAGCAGTTGGGACAGCGAAAGAACCCAGTACTTC	CASSWDSERTQYF
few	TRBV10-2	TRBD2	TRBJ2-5	TGCGCCAGCAGCCTAGCGGGAGGGTCAGAAGAGACCCAGTACTTC	CASSLAGGSEETQYF
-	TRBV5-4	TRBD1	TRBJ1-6	TGTGCCAGCAGCAAGGACAGGGGAAATTCACCCCTCCACTTT	CASSKDRGNSPLHF
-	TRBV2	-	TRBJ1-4	TGTGCCAGCAGATCGATTGGAAAACTGTTTTTT	CASRSIGKLFF
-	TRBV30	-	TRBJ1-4	TGTGCCTGGAGTGTAAGGGGGGTTGGTGAAAAACTGTTTTTT	CAWSVRGVGEKLFF
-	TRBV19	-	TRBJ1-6	TGTGCCAGTGGGGGTACATTACCCCTCCACTTT	CASGGTLPLHF
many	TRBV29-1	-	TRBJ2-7	TGCAGCGTTTCCCGGGGCCCGGCCACCTACGAGCAGTACTTC	CSVSRGPATYEQYF
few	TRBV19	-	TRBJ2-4	TGTGCCAGTAGTACCCTCCTGAGCCAGGGGACGGCCATTCAGTACTTC	CASSTLLSQGTAIQYF